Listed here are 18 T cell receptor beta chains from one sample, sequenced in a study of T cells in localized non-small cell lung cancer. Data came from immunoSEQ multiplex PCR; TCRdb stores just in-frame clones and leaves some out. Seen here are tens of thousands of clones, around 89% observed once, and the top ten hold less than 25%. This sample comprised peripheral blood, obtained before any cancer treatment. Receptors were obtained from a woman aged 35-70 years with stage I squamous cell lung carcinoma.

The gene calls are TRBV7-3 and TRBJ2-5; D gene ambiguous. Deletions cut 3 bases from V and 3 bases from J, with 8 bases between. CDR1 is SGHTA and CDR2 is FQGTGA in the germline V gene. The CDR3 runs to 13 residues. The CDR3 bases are TGTGCCAGCAGCTTTGGTGGGAAAGAGACCCAGTACTTC. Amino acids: CASSFGGKETQYF. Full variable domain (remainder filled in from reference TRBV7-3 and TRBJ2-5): GAGVSQTPSNKVTEKGKYVELRCDPISGHTALYWYRQSLGQGPEFLIYFQGTGAADDSGLPNDRFFAVRPEGSVSTLKIQRTERGDSAVYLCASSFGGKETQYFGPGTRLLVL.

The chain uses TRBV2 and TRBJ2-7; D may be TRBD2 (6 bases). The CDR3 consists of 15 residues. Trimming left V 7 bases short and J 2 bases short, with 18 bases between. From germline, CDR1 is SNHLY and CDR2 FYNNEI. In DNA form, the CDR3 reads TGTGCCAGCAATCAGTTCTTTAGCGGACCCTACGAGCAGTACTTC. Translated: CASNQFFSGPYEQYF.

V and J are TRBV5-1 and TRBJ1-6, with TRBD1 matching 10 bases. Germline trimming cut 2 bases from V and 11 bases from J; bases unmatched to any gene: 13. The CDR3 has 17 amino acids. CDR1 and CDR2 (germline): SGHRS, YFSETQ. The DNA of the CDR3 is TGCGCCAGCAGCTTAAGGTCCAGTGGACAGGGGGTTACACCCCTCCACTTT. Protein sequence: CASSLRSSGQGVTPLHF.

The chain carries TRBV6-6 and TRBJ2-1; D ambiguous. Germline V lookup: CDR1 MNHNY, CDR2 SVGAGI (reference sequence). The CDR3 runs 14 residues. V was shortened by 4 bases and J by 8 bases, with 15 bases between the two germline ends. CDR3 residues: CASSSSGLTYEQFF. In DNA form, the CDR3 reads TGTGCCAGCAGTTCCTCGGGCCTCACCTATGAGCAGTTCTTC.

The CDR3 protein is CAISENPEPYEQYF. The CDR3 DNA reads TGTGCCATCAGTGAGAACCCCGAGCCCTACGAGCAGTACTTC. The rearrangement joins TRBV10-3 to TRBJ2-7; no firm D call. CDR3 length equals 14 residues. The germline V and J ends were trimmed by 2 bases and 2 bases, with 10 bases remaining between them. Germline assignment: CDR1 ENHRY and CDR2 SYGVKD.

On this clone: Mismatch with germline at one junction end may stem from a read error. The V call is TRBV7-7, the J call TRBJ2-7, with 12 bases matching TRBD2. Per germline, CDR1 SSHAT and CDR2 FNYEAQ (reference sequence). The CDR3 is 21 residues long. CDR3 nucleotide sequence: TGTGCTAGCAGCTTAACCTCGGCAGGAGTTACTAGCGGGGGGCCCTCCTACGAGCAGTACTTC. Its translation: CASSLTSAGVTSGGPSYEQYF.

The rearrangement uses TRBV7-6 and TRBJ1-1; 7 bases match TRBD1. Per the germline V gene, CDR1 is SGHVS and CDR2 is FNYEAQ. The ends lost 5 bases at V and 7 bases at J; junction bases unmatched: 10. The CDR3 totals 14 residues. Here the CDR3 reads CASSPPGTEIEAFF. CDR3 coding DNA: TGTGCCAGCAGCCCCCCGGGGACAGAGATTGAAGCTTTCTTT.

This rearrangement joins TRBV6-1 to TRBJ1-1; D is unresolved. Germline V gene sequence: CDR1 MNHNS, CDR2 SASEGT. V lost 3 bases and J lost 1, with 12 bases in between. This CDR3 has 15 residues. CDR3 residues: CASSDKTGANTEAFF. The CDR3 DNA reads TGTGCCAGCAGTGACAAGACGGGCGCGAACACTGAAGCTTTCTTT.

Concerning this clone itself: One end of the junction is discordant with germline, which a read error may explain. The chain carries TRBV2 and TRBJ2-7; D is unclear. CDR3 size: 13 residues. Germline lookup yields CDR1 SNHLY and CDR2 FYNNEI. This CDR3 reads CASREGVFYEQYF. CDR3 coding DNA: TGTGCCAGCAGAGAAGGTGTTTTCTACGAGCAGTACTTC.

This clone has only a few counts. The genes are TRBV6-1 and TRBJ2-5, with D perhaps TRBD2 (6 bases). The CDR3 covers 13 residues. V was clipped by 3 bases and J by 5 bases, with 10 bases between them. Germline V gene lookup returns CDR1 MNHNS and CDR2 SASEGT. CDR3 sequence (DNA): TGTGCCAGCAGTGATTCTCTAGCGGAGACCCAGTACTTC. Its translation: CASSDSLAETQYF.

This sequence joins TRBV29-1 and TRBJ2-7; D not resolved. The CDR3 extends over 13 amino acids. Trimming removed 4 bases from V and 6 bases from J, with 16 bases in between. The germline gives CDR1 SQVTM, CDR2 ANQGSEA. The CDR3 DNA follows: TGCAGCGTTGGCGGCGGACCCTCCGCCGAGCAGTACTTC. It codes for CSVGGGPSAEQYF.

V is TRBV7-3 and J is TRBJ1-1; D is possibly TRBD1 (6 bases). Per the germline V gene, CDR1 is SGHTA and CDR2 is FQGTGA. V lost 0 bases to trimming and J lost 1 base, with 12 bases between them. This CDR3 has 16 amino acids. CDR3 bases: TGTGCCAGCAGCTTAACCCCCGGGGGGCGGAACACTGAAGCTTTCTTT. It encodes CASSLTPGGRNTEAFF. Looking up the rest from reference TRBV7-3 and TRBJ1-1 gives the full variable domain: GAGVSQTPSNKVTEKGKYVELRCDPISGHTALYWYRQSLGQGPEFLIYFQGTGAADDSGLPNDRFFAVRPEGSVSTLKIQRTERGDSAVYLCASSLTPGGRNTEAFFGQGTRLTVV.

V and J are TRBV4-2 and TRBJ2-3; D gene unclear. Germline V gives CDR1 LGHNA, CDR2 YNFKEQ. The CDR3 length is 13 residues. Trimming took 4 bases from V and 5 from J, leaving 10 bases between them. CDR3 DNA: TGTGCCAGCAGCCCGCGTCGGGTAGATACGCAGTATTTT. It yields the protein CASSPRRVDTQYF.

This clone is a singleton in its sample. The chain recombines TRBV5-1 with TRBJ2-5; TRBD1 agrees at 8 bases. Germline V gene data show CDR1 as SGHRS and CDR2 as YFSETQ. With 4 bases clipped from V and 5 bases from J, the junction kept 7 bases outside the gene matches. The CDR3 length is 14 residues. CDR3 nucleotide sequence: TGCGCCAGCAGCATGGACAGGGTAGGGGAGACCCAGTACTTC. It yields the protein CASSMDRVGETQYF.

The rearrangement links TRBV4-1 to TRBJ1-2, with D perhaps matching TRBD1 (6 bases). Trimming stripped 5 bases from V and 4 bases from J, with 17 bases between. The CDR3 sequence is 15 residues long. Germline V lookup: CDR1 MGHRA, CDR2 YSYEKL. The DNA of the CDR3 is TGCGCCAGCAGCTCCCAATCCGACAGGCCCTATGGCTACACCTTC. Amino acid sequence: CASSSQSDRPYGYTF.

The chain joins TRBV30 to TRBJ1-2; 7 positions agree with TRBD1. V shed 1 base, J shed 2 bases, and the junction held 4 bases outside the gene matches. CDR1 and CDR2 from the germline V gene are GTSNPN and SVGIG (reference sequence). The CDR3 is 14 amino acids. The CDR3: CAWSALGQNYGYTF. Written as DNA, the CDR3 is TGTGCCTGGAGTGCCCTGGGACAGAACTATGGCTACACCTTC.

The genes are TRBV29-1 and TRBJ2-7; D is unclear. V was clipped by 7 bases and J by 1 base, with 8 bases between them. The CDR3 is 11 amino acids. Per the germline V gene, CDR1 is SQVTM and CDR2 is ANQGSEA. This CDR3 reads CSAKGSYEQYF. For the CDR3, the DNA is TGCAGCGCCAAAGGATCCTACGAGCAGTACTTC.

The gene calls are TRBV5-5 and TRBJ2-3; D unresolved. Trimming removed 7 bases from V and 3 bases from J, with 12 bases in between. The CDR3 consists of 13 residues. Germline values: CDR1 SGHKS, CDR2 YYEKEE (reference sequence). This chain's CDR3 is CASGVGRTDTQYF. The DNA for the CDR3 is TGTGCCAGCGGGGTTGGAAGGACAGATACGCAGTATTTT.